This TCR beta chain was identified in a study of vaccination and CD4 T cells after COVID-19. The Oncomine TCR Beta short-read assay generated sequence data from the DNA of cultured CD4+ T cells. TCRdb recomputed calls from the PCR reads with MiXCR, one row per CDR3 protein. The sample yields some 9,000 distinct CDR3 sequences, around 37% seen once. CDR3 length equals 12 residues. V gave up 5 bases and J gave up 7 bases; unmatched junction bases: 3. Germline assignment: CDR1 LNHDA and CDR2 SQIVND (reference sequence). In its sample, this clonotype was seen a few times. Its antigen is not known. The treatment was: approximately 9-day PBMC culture with coronavirus spike peptide pools or control peptides (ViraFEST assay). Roughly 2 million PBMCs were grown per well alongside 8.5 to 10 IU/ml IL-2 and 7.5 to 10 ug/ml peptide pools.

The sequence was collected from a human donor who had recovered from COVID-19. V gene TRBV19 combines with J gene TRBJ1-2, with TRBD1 matching over 8 bases. The material sequenced was CD4+ T cells from blood, cultured in vitro. CDR3 sequence: CASSRQGAGYTF. The CDR3 nucleotides read TGTGCCAGTAGTCGGCAGGGGGCTGGCTACACCTTC.